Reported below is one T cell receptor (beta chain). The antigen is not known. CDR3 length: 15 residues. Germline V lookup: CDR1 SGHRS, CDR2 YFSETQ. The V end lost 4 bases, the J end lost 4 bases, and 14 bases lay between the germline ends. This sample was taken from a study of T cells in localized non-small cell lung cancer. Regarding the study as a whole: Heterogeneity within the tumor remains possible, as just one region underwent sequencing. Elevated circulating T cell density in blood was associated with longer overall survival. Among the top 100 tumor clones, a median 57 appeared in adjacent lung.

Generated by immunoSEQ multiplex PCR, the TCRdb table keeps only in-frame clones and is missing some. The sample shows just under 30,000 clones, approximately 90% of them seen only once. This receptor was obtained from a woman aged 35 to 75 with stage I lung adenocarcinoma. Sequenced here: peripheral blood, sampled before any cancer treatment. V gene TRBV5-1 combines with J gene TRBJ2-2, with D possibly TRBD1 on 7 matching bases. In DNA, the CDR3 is TGCGCCAGCAGCCCCGGACAGGAGGGCACCGGGGAGCTGTTTTTT. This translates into CASSPGQEGTGELFF.